The 27 T cell receptor beta chains below were found in one sample sequenced in a study of cytomegalovirus exposure and HLA in healthy donors. The primer mix had 60 Vbeta and 13 Jbeta primers. Measured with immunoSEQ multiplex PCR; TCRdb has only the in-frame clones, and not every one. Here the sample spans over 150,000 clones, 80% being singletons. Sequencing was performed on PBMCs. The receptors stem from a man under 40 in good health and CMV-seropositive.

This clone was recorded a few times. The chain carries TRBV28 and TRBJ1-1; the match to TRBD1 covers 8 bases. The CDR3 runs to 15 residues. Germline loops: CDR1 MDHEN, CDR2 SYDVKM. After removal of 4 bases from V and 1 base from J, the junction contained 5 bases not matched to a gene. The CDR3 DNA sequence: TGTGCCAGCAGTTCCGCCGGGACAGGGAACACTGAAGCTTTCTTT. It specifies CASSSAGTGNTEAFF.

The J gene is TRBJ2-7, the V gene TRBV28; a weak D match, TRBD2 (7 bases). The CDR3 is made up of 16 amino acids. Germline V lookup: CDR1 MDHEN, CDR2 SYDVKM. V lost 6 bases, J lost 0 bases, and 18 bases lay in between. CDR3 region: CASSRTGGGGSYEQYF. The CDR3 DNA sequence: TGTGCCAGCAGCCGAACGGGGGGAGGGGGCTCCTACGAGCAGTACTTC.

In this sample, this clone turned up once. The V gene is TRBV7-6, the J gene TRBJ1-6; a weak D match, TRBD1 (6 bases). The V and J ends lost 1 base and 6 bases respectively, with 10 bases between them. CDR3 size: 15 residues. Germline V gene sequence: CDR1 SGHVS, CDR2 FNYEAQ. The DNA for the CDR3 is TGTGCCAGCAGCTTAGTTCAGGGGTTTAATTCACCCCTCCACTTT. It translates to CASSLVQGFNSPLHF.

This chain uses TRBV28 with TRBJ2-3; TRBD2 matches 16 bases. This CDR3 region has 20 residues. The junction had 9 bases not matched to a gene; V was cut back by 3 bases and J by 0 bases. Germline CDR1 and CDR2: MDHEN and SYDVKM. The CDR3 region is CASSFLIGTSGRASTDTQYF. For the CDR3, the DNA is TGTGCCAGCAGTTTTTTGATCGGGACTAGCGGGAGGGCCAGCACAGATACGCAGTATTTT.

This clone was seen just once. CDR3 DNA: TGCGCCAGCAGCCACTTCTACAGGGGTCCCGAGCAGTACTTC. Its protein product is CASSHFYRGPEQYF. The chain recombines TRBV4-1 with TRBJ2-7; the match to TRBD1 covers 7 bases. The V and J ends lost 3 bases and 6 bases, in that order; junction bases with no gene match: 8. This CDR3 has 14 residues. Germline CDR1 is MGHRA and CDR2 is YSYEKL.

This clone was picked up one time. This chain joins TRBV6-5 and TRBJ2-1, with 7 bases aligning to TRBD1. V shed 7 bases and J 4 bases; nucleotides not matched to a gene: 4. The germline V gene has CDR1 MNHEY and CDR2 SVGAGI. There are 13 residues in the CDR3. The DNA for the CDR3 is TGTGCCAGCACCTCAGGGGGATACAATGAGCAGTTCTTC. This sequence encodes CASTSGGYNEQFF.

This clone turned up a few times. The sample holds other DNA sequences that translate to the same CDR3. The chain combines TRBV10-3 with TRBJ1-1; D is undetermined. From germline, CDR1 is ENHRY and CDR2 SYGVKD. This CDR3 contains 15 residues. V lost 2 bases to trimming and J lost 2 bases, with 12 bases between them. The CDR3 sequence is CAISETRTGNTEAFF. CDR3 bases: TGTGCCATCAGTGAGACTAGGACGGGAAACACTGAAGCTTTCTTT.

The V and J genes are TRBV28 and TRBJ1-5; possible D gene TRBD1, 5 bases. The CDR3 length is 14 residues. V was pared by 5 bases and J by 5 bases, with 13 bases between. Germline V gene sequence: CDR1 MDHEN, CDR2 SYDVKM. DNA of the CDR3: TGTGCCAGCAGTCTACAGGAAAGGGATCAGCCCCAGCATTTT. Translating it yields CASSLQERDQPQHF. Full variable domain (remainder filled in from reference TRBV28 and TRBJ1-5): DVKVTQSSRYLVKRTGEKVFLECVQDMDHENMFWYRQDPGLGLRLIYFSYDVKMKEKGDIPEGYSVSREKKERFSLILESASTNQTSMYLCASSLQERDQPQHFGDGTRLSIL.

The genes are TRBV7-9 and TRBJ2-7, with 9 bases that match TRBD1. Looked up from germline, CDR1 is SEHNR and CDR2 is FQNEAQ (reference sequence). V gave up 4 bases and J gave up 4 bases; unmatched junction bases: 8. The length of the CDR3 is 15 residues. Here the CDR3 DNA reads TGTGCCAGCAGCTCCGCCGGGACAGGGCGTTACGAGCAGTACTTC. Its protein is CASSSAGTGRYEQYF. The complete variable domain, with remaining parts taken from reference TRBV7-9 and TRBJ2-7, reads DTGVSQNPRHKITKRGQNVTFRCDPISEHNRLYWYRQTLGQGPEFLTYFQNEAQLEKSRLLSDRFSAERPKGSFSTLEIQRTEQGDSAMYLCASSSAGTGRYEQYFGPGTRLTVT.

The rearrangement joins TRBV2 to TRBJ2-2; 7 bases are a match to TRBD1. With V trimmed by 5 bases and J by 6 bases, 3 bases remained unmatched. Germline assignment: CDR1 SNHLY and CDR2 FYNNEI. The CDR3 loop spans 13 amino acids. The CDR3 protein is CASSNRGPGELFF. DNA of the CDR3: TGTGCCAGCAGTAACAGGGGACCCGGGGAGCTGTTTTTT.

The chain recombines TRBV30 with TRBJ2-6; tentatively, D is TRBD1 (6 bases). Per the germline V gene, CDR1 is GTSNPN and CDR2 is SVGIG (reference sequence). This CDR3 has 17 residues. V was clipped by 5 bases and J by 1 base, with 18 bases between them. CDR3 amino acids: CAWGGAGEKSGANVLTF. The CDR3 nucleotides are TGTGCCTGGGGGGGAGCAGGGGAGAAATCTGGGGCCAACGTCCTGACTTTC.

The J gene is TRBJ1-3, the V gene TRBV19, with TRBD1 matching over 8 bases. Germline V gene data show CDR1 as LNHDA and CDR2 as SQIVND (reference sequence). The CDR3 has 14 amino acids. After removal of 11 bases from V and 3 bases from J, the junction contained 9 bases not matched to a gene. CDR3 nucleotides: TGTGCCGGTCACCGGACAGGGTATGGAAACACCATATATTTT. Amino acids: CAGHRTGYGNTIYF.

The V gene is TRBV27, the J gene TRBJ2-1; D perhaps matches TRBD1 (5 bases). The CDR3 extends over 14 amino acids. V lost 6 bases to trimming and J lost 2 bases, with 11 bases between them. Germline CDR1 and CDR2: MNHEY and SMNVEV (reference sequence). The CDR3 DNA follows: TGTGCCAGCAGACCAGGGCGCCCCTACAATGAGCAGTTCTTC. This gives the protein CASRPGRPYNEQFF.

The V gene is TRBV18, the J gene TRBJ2-7; 10 bases fit TRBD1. The ends lost 3 bases at V and 1 base at J; junction bases unmatched: 3. This CDR3 has 15 amino acids. The V gene's germline CDR1 is KGHSH and CDR2 LQKENI. The CDR3 DNA is TGTGCCAGCTCACCCACGGGACAGGGGTCCTACGAGCAGTACTTC. Protein product: CASSPTGQGSYEQYF.

The V and J genes are TRBV4-2 and TRBJ2-5; D remains ambiguous. Trimming removed 0 bases at V and 5 bases at J, with 13 bases between. The CDR3 has 15 amino acids. Per germline, CDR1 LGHNA and CDR2 YNFKEQ. CDR3 sequence (DNA): TGTGCCAGCAGCCAAGATTCTAGTACGGTGGAGACCCAGTACTTC. It translates to CASSQDSSTVETQYF.

The chain recombines TRBV9 with TRBJ2-2, with 7 bases identical to TRBD2. Trimming cost V 3 bases and J 4 bases; bases outside gene matches: 3. Germline-derived CDR1 and CDR2 are SGDLS and YYNGEE. The CDR3 is 14 residues long. The CDR3 loop is CASSGGGVTGELFF. DNA for the CDR3: TGTGCCAGCAGCGGGGGGGGAGTCACCGGGGAGCTGTTTTTT.

The chain has TRBV7-3 and TRBJ2-1; 14 bases are a match to TRBD2. The CDR3 consists of 15 residues. The J segment lost 8 bases and the V segment lost 2 bases, leaving 2 bases of the junction unmatched. Germline lookup yields CDR1 SGHTA and CDR2 FQGTGA. CDR3 nucleotide sequence: TGTGCCAGCAGCTTAGGACTAGCGGGAGGCCATGAGCAGTTCTTC. Amino acid sequence: CASSLGLAGGHEQFF.

This rearrangement joins TRBV15 to TRBJ2-1, with 8 bases lining up with TRBD2. Germline V gives CDR1 LNHNV, CDR2 YYDKDF (reference sequence). This CDR3 spans 17 amino acids. J was trimmed by 0 bases and V by 1 base; bases with no gene match: 5. CDR3 sequence: CATSRVDGRDSYNEQFF. CDR3 bases: TGTGCCACCAGCAGAGTGGACGGGAGGGACTCCTACAATGAGCAGTTCTTC.

This rearrangement joins TRBV25-1 to TRBJ1-5; D is unclear. The V gene's germline CDR1 is MGHDK and CDR2 SYGVNS. V lost 5 bases and J 4 bases, leaving 12 bases between the germline ends. This CDR3 region has 14 residues. The CDR3 loop reads CASSPQVENQPQHF. The CDR3 nucleotides read TGTGCCAGCAGTCCCCAGGTCGAGAATCAGCCCCAGCATTTT. Full variable domain (missing parts from reference TRBV25-1 and TRBJ1-5): EADIYQTPRYLVIGTGKKITLECSQTMGHDKMYWYQQDPGMELHLIHYSYGVNSTEKGDLSSESTVSRIRTEHFPLTLESARPSHTSQYLCASSPQVENQPQHFGDGTRLSIL.

J is TRBJ2-3 and V is TRBV6-5; D possibly corresponds to TRBD2 (6 bases). The ends were cut back, 5 bases at V and 7 bases at J, with 19 bases in the middle. Germline CDR1 and CDR2: MNHEY and SVGAGI. The CDR3 is made up of 15 amino acids. CDR3 loop: CASSRIGTPGNTQYF. The CDR3 coding sequence is TGTGCCAGCAGTCGAATAGGGACTCCCGGTAATACGCAGTATTTT.

The CDR3 region is CASSLMTGGNEKLFF. CDR3 in DNA: TGCGCCAGCAGCTTGATGACAGGGGGTAATGAAAAACTGTTTTTT. The chain has TRBV5-1 and TRBJ1-4; 9 bases map to TRBD1. The germline V gene has CDR1 SGHRS and CDR2 YFSETQ. V shed 1 base and J 4 bases; nucleotides not matched to a gene: 2. The CDR3 contains 15 residues.

The chain combines TRBV27 with TRBJ1-5; 7 nucleotides match TRBD1. The CDR3 covers 15 residues. The ends lost 5 bases at V and 2 bases at J; junction bases unmatched: 6. Germline V gene sequence: CDR1 MNHEY, CDR2 SMNVEV (reference sequence). CDR3 sequence (DNA): TGTGCCAGCAGTAGCAGGGGGTACGGCAATCAGCCCCAGCATTTT. Protein: CASSSRGYGNQPQHF.

This clone has ten or more counts. The gene calls are TRBV7-9 and TRBJ2-7; 8 positions agree with TRBD2. From germline, CDR1 is SEHNR and CDR2 FQNEAQ (reference sequence). The CDR3 sequence is 16 residues long. Trimming took 1 base from V and 4 from J; bases not matched to a gene: 9. The CDR3: CASSLEASGSPYEQYF. The CDR3 DNA sequence: TGTGCCAGCAGCTTAGAGGCTAGCGGGTCGCCTTACGAGCAGTACTTC.

This sequence joins TRBV6-5 and TRBJ1-3; 7 nucleotides line up with TRBD1. CDR3 length equals 12 residues. The J segment lost 15 bases and the V segment lost 5 bases, leaving 10 bases of the junction unmatched. Looked up from germline, CDR1 is MNHEY and CDR2 is SVGAGI. The CDR3 sequence is CASSTRQGVRYF. CDR3 in DNA: TGTGCCAGCAGTACACGACAGGGAGTGAGATATTTT.

V usage is TRBV6-1 and J usage is TRBJ2-5, with 11 bases aligning to TRBD1. J was trimmed by 4 bases and V by 0 bases; bases with no gene match: 4. The CDR3 runs 16 residues. CDR1 and CDR2 (germline): MNHNS, SASEGT. CDR3 in amino acids: CASSEAGTGGGETQYF. The CDR3 bases are TGTGCCAGCAGTGAAGCTGGGACAGGGGGAGGAGAGACCCAGTACTTC.

V and J are TRBV28 and TRBJ1-1; D gene uncertain. The CDR3 has 14 amino acids. Trimming removed 8 bases from V and 5 bases from J, with 18 bases in between. Germline CDR1 and CDR2: MDHEN and SYDVKM. The CDR3 coding sequence is TGTGCCAGCGCAACGTCTGGGCTTGGGACTGAAGCTTTCTTT. This sequence encodes CASATSGLGTEAFF.

This clone has a single count. This chain joins TRBV6-6 and TRBJ2-7, with a weak D call TRBD1 (6 bases). Between the trimmed V and J ends, which lost 6 bases and 6 bases, there was a span of 12 bases. This CDR3 contains 12 residues. CDR1 is MNHNY, CDR2 SVGAGI, per germline (reference sequence). CDR3 in amino acids: CASRVQGGEQYF. CDR3 bases: TGTGCCAGCAGGGTACAGGGCGGCGAGCAGTACTTC.